Below, one TCR beta chain is given with its context. Its antigen is currently not known. Base qualities are not recorded, but no much larger clone differs from it by a single base. The record originates from a study of blood T cell repertoires in COVID-19 (dated by TCRdb to the early 2020s). For the study in its entirety: Samples from collaborators originated in the United States, Italy and Spain and spanned both the acute and convalescent phases of COVID-19. The material from the prospective study consisted of cDNA or gDNA derived from T cells, B-cell-depleted T cells, or PBMCs. Deeply sampled blood TCRbeta repertoires from subjects exposed to, actively infected with, or recovered from COVID-19 were included in the dataset. The repertoires were made available in a free public database intended to serve as a resource for research on the immune response to SARS-CoV-2. Samples came from the ongoing ImmuneRACE study (first 160 participants) plus 1,254 subjects from 6 global collaborators. A de-identified subject ID, COVID-19 status, age in years and sex were almost always included in the sample metadata. HLA class I and class II types, where available, came from metadata supplied by the sample provider rather than from assay-based typing. The full study reports these points: Clinical and demographic metadata were provided uncurated, with the amount varying by source and participant.

Collaborating institutions collected whole blood in K2EDTA tubes following their own protocols. Collaborator samples were shipped for TCRbeta analysis as frozen whole blood, isolated PBMCs, or DNA extracted from either sample type. From a lookup of the germline V gene (reference sequence), CDR1 and CDR2 are SGHAT and FQDESV. The germline V end is reduced by 5 bases and the J end by 5 bases; junction bases left unmatched: 5. The CDR3 numbers 14 residues from cysteine through phenylalanine. Kept here is only the CDR3 DNA, which spans 42 bases and is read in frame from base 1. TCRbeta CDR3 regions were amplified from genomic DNA using the immunoSEQ Assay, a bias-controlled multiplex PCR. In the source study's methods: Within the assay, amplification of reference gene primers was used to estimate how many nucleated cells each sample contained. To quantify the absolute abundance of each unique TCRbeta CDR3 rearrangement, sequence reads were collapsed and filtered. For each sample, productive Simpson clonality was calculated as the square root of Simpson's diversity index over productive rearrangements. TCRdb took this table from immuneACCESS and kept in-frame rearrangements with V and J called. Such tables lack part of the clones; where checked against another copy, unresolved V genes explain under half of the gap, and the rest is unexplained. D and trimming come from the DNA, and the V and J calls and clone size come from that table. This sample has 95,000 to 150,000 clones in its table, and more than 75% of those were observed once. Approximately 1.5% of the sample is taken by the ten largest.

This TCR derives from a human donor in a cohort sampled during active COVID-19. Material: peripheral blood. The chain employs TRBV11-1 and TRBJ1-4; the junction holds 7 bases that match TRBD1. The DNA reads as follows: TGTGCCAGCAGCCCCGGGACAGAGAATGAAAAACTGTTTTTT. Translated, this gives CASSPGTENEKLFF. Joined to the reference TRBV11-1 and TRBJ1-4 proteins, this CDR3 gives the full variable domain: EAEVAQSPRYKITEKSQAVAFWCDPISGHATLYWYRQILGQGPELLVQFQDESVVDDSQLPKDRFSAERLKGVDSTLKIQPAELGDSAMYLCASSPGTENEKLFFGSGTQLSVL.